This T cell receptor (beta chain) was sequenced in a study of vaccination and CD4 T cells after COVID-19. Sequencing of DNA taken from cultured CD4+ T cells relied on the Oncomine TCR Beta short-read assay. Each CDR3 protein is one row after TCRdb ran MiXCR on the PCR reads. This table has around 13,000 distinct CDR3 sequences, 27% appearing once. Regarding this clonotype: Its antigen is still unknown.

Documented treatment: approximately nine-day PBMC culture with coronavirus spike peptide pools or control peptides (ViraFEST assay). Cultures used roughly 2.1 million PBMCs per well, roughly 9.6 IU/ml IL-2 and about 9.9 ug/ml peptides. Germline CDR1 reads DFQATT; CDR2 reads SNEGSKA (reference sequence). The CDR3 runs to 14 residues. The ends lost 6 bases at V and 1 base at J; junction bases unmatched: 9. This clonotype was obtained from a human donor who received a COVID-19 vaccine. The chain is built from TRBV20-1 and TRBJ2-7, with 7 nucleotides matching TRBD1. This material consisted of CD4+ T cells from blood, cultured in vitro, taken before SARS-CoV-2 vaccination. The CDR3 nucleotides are TGCAGTGCCAGTTCCGGGACAGATTCCTACGAGCAGTACTTC. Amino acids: CSASSGTDSYEQYF.